The 21 T cell receptor beta chains below all came from one sample that was sequenced in a study of blood T cells in healthy people across ages. With a J-beta primer mix and a sample-barcoded 5' primer, a second PCR ran about 6 to 11 cycles. Each CDR3 protein is one row after TCRdb ran MiXCR on the 5' RACE reads. The sample holds 500,000 to 650,000 distinct CDR3 sequences; about a quarter are singletons and the top ten take 3% to 4%. In addition, the sample was reused for a study of T cells of mothers and their children.

The specimen sequenced was blood. The receptors here all came from a boy between 2 and 15 years old in good health.

The rearrangement uses TRBV4-1 and TRBJ2-7, with a weak D call TRBD1 (5 bases). Trimming pared 6 bases from V and 3 bases from J, leaving 15 bases between. Germline V gives CDR1 MGHRA, CDR2 YSYEKL. This CDR3 has 14 residues. The CDR3 protein is CASSLQLGHYEQYF. CDR3 DNA: TGCGCCAGCAGTCTCCAGCTCGGACACTACGAGCAGTACTTC.

The chain uses TRBV10-3 and TRBJ2-7, with D possibly matching TRBD2 (6 bases). The CDR3 covers 15 residues. With 2 bases removed from V and 3 bases from J, the gap between germline ends came to 14 bases. Germline-derived CDR1 and CDR2 are ENHRY and SYGVKD. The chain's CDR3 is CAISEGGLGIYEQYF. CDR3 DNA: TGTGCCATCAGTGAGGGGGGACTGGGAATCTACGAGCAGTACTTC.

This chain joins TRBV5-5 and TRBJ2-1; D gene ambiguous. This CDR3 region has 14 residues. CDR1 and CDR2 from the germline V gene are SGHKS and YYEKEE (reference sequence). V was pared by 1 base and J by 4 bases, with 9 bases between. Here the CDR3 reads CASSLSPGYNEQFF. CDR3 coding DNA: TGTGCCAGCAGCTTGTCGCCCGGGTACAATGAGCAGTTCTTC.

This clonotype was counted only a few times. The chain joins TRBV7-9 to TRBJ1-4; no clear D gene. The V end was cut by 3 bases, the J end by 8 bases, with 7 bases between. The CDR3 contains 12 residues. The germline CDR1 and CDR2 sequences are SEHNR and FQNEAQ (reference sequence). The CDR3 sequence is CASSFQAEKLFF. As DNA, the CDR3 is TGTGCCAGCAGCTTCCAGGCGGAAAAACTGTTTTTT.

The V gene is TRBV6-5, the J gene TRBJ2-2, with a possible D match to TRBD2 (5 bases). V was pared by 2 bases and J by 7 bases, with 11 bases between. There are 14 residues in the CDR3. Germline V gene data show CDR1 as MNHEY and CDR2 as SVGAGI. CDR3: CASSYAEAGGELFF. CDR3 bases: TGTGCCAGCAGTTACGCGGAGGCGGGCGGGGAGCTGTTTTTT.

This clonotype was counted a few times. The chain combines TRBV6-4 with TRBJ2-5, with 9 positions matching TRBD2. The end of the DNA is better explained by TRBJ2-1, so the J call may be wrong. CDR1 is MRHNA and CDR2 is SNTAGT in the germline V gene. The CDR3 totals 13 residues. The CDR3: CASLSGSRDEQFF. The CDR3 DNA reads TGTGCCAGCCTTAGCGGGAGTAGGGATGAGCAGTTCTTC.

This clonotype was counted between two and nine times. The rearrangement links TRBV5-1 to TRBJ2-7, with 14 bases lining up with TRBD2. Unmatched junction bases numbered 6, after V lost 0 bases and J lost 4 bases. CDR1 SGHRS and CDR2 YFSETQ come from the germline V gene. The length of the CDR3 is 17 residues. The CDR3 protein is CASSLGLAGGPRYEQYF. CDR3 in DNA: TGCGCCAGCAGCTTGGGACTAGCGGGAGGGCCGAGGTACGAGCAGTACTTC.

This clonotype was found a few times. The gene calls are TRBV27 and TRBJ1-5, with 7 bases fitting TRBD1. After removal of 5 bases from V and 3 bases from J, the junction contained 7 bases not matched to a gene. CDR3 length: 15 amino acids. Germline CDR1 MNHEY, CDR2 SMNVEV (reference sequence). The CDR3, as DNA: TGTGCCAGCAGTACAGCCGGACAGGCCAATCAGCCCCAGCATTTT. Its translation: CASSTAGQANQPQHF.

As for this clonotype: Compared with germline, one end of the junction differs, possibly owing to a read error. The chain is built from TRBV18 and TRBJ2-4, with D tentatively TRBD2 (5 bases). The V gene's germline CDR1 is KGHSH and CDR2 LQKENI. CDR3 length equals 17 residues. This CDR3 reads CASSPGRGFMAKDIQYF. The CDR3 coding sequence is TGTGCCAGCTCACCAGGGAGAGGTTTTATGGCCAAAGACATTCAGTACTTC.

The rearrangement joins TRBV12-3 or TRBV12-4 to TRBJ2-1; either TRBD1 or TRBD2 may supply D (5 bases each). The better agreement between TRBJ2-7 and the DNA end casts doubt on the J call. The CDR3 totals 12 residues. This CDR3 is CASSFGAWEQYF. The CDR3 DNA is TGTGCCAGCAGTTTCGGGGCTTGGGAGCAGTACTTC.

The V and J genes are TRBV7-8 and TRBJ2-5; 10 positions agree with TRBD2. This CDR3 spans 18 amino acids. Losses at the gene ends were 3 bases for V and 5 bases for J; bases not matched to a gene: 15. Germline V lookup: CDR1 SGHVS, CDR2 FQNEAQ. The CDR3 loop reads CASSFRAASGRSLETQYF. The CDR3 nucleotides are TGTGCCAGCAGCTTTCGGGCCGCTAGCGGGAGAAGTTTGGAGACCCAGTACTTC.

This chain links TRBV3-1 with TRBJ2-1; 11 nucleotides agree with TRBD2. Germline lookup yields CDR1 LGHDT and CDR2 YNNKEL (reference sequence). V trimming: 1 base; J trimming: 5 bases; junction bases outside the gene matches: 19. CDR3 length: 21 residues. The CDR3 spells CASSQGPPTASGRTGNNEQFF. The CDR3 DNA reads TGTGCCAGCAGCCAAGGTCCCCCTACGGCTAGCGGGAGGACGGGAAACAATGAGCAGTTCTTC.

The chain has TRBV29-1 and TRBJ2-7; TRBD2 agrees at 7 bases. The CDR3 is 12 amino acids. V shed 3 bases, J shed 5 bases, and the junction held 4 bases outside the gene matches. Germline CDR1 and CDR2: SQVTM and ANQGSEA. CDR3 protein: CSVEILADEQYF. The CDR3 DNA sequence: TGCAGCGTTGAGATCCTAGCGGACGAGCAGTACTTC.

The CDR3 region has the DNA TGTGCCAGCAGTGAGGGACTAGCGGGAGTTTTTGAGCAGTTCTTC. Amino acid sequence: CASSEGLAGVFEQFF. The chain combines TRBV6-1 with TRBJ2-5; 14 bases match TRBD2. The last part of the DNA fits TRBJ2-1 better; the J call may be wrong. The CDR3 sequence is 15 residues long. The V gene's germline CDR1 is MNHNS and CDR2 SASEGT.

This rearrangement joins TRBV10-3 to TRBJ2-7; TRBD1 matches at 12 bases. The V segment lost 6 bases and the J segment 4 bases; nucleotides outside the gene matches: 4. Per germline, CDR1 ENHRY and CDR2 SYGVKD. The CDR3 covers 14 residues. This CDR3 is CAIRPGQGAYEQYF. As DNA, the CDR3 is TGTGCCATCAGGCCGGGACAGGGGGCGTACGAGCAGTACTTC.

V and J are TRBV7-2 and TRBJ1-6; D is uncertain. The ends were cut back, 4 bases at V and 8 bases at J, with 9 bases in the middle. CDR1 is SGHTA and CDR2 is FQGNSA in the germline V gene. This CDR3 comprises 13 residues. CDR3 coding DNA: TGTGCCAGCAGCTCGACCAAAGATTCACCCCTCCACTTT. Its translation is CASSSTKDSPLHF.

This clonotype has only a few counts. This rearrangement joins TRBV12-3 or TRBV12-4 to TRBJ2-5; possibly TRBD1 for D (7 bases). CDR3 size: 15 residues. V lost 5 bases and J lost 9, with 22 bases in between. CDR3: CASSPSSQGGWAQYF. As DNA, the CDR3 is TGTGCCAGCAGTCCGTCGAGTCAGGGGGGCTGGGCCCAGTACTTC.

This clonotype has only a few counts. The J gene is TRBJ1-1, the V gene TRBV7-9, with TRBD1 matching 8 bases. V trimming: 4 bases; J trimming: 1 base; junction bases outside the gene matches: 2. Per germline, CDR1 SEHNR and CDR2 FQNEAQ (reference sequence). The CDR3 is 14 residues long. The CDR3 is CASSSQGENTEAFF. The CDR3 bases are TGTGCCAGCAGCTCACAGGGGGAGAACACTGAAGCTTTCTTT.

The sample holds many counts of this clonotype. The chain has TRBV29-1 and TRBJ2-5, with 10 bases aligning to TRBD1. This CDR3 contains 13 residues. Germline CDR1 and CDR2: SQVTM and ANQGSEA. The junction had 8 bases not matched to a gene; V was cut back by 4 bases and J by 9 bases. The CDR3 nucleotides read TGCAGCGTTGGGAGGACAGGGACAGGGGCCCAGTACTTC. This translates into CSVGRTGTGAQYF.

This clonotype has a handful of counts. The chain combines TRBV29-1 with TRBJ2-7; D perhaps matches TRBD1 (5 bases). The CDR3 spans 15 residues. V was pared by 6 bases and J by 3 bases, with 21 bases between. Germline V CDR1 and CDR2: SQVTM, ANQGSEA. The CDR3 spells CSVRDRPPPDYEQYF. The CDR3 bases are TGCAGCGTCAGAGACAGACCCCCTCCAGACTACGAGCAGTACTTC.

The J gene is TRBJ2-1, the V gene TRBV27, with D perhaps matching TRBD1 or TRBD2 (5 bases each). Germline V gene lookup returns CDR1 MNHEY and CDR2 SMNVEV (reference sequence). Trimming took off 6 bases at V and 10 bases at J, with 7 bases between the two ends. This CDR3 comprises 10 residues. In DNA form, the CDR3 reads TGTGCCAGCAGGAGGGGCGAGCAGTTCTTC. Protein: CASRRGEQFF.